The 16 T cell receptor beta chains listed next were all sequenced from one sample in a study of T cell clonotyping in hematopoietic cell transplantation (dated by TCRdb to about 2021). The library was made by the immunoSEQ multiplex PCR assay. TCRdb provides this immuneACCESS table in a form limited to in-frame rearrangements. Some clones are lacking; in checked studies, under half of them reflect an unresolved V gene, and why the rest are absent is not known. Here the sample has approximately 9,000 clones; around 79% occur a single time. Approximately 48% of the sample comes from the top ten. The time point label here, explained by the study, means: 180 days after allo-HCT. The sample here was peripheral blood mononuclear cells, taken 180 days after allogeneic stem cell transplant. The receptors originated from a female patient aged 45-65 years who had an allogeneic stem cell transplant from a related donor, so the T cells may come from the graft donor. Some clones in this sample may be carry-over from other donors' samples.

The J gene is TRBJ1-2, the V gene TRBV5-1, with D perhaps TRBD1 (5 bases). This CDR3 comprises 13 residues. Trimming left V 4 bases short and J 5 bases short, with 12 bases between. Germline CDR1 and CDR2: SGHRS and YFSETQ. In DNA, the CDR3 is TGCGCCAGCAGCCCTGACAGTTCGTATGGCTACACCTTC. Its translation is CASSPDSSYGYTF. The whole variable domain, filled in from reference TRBV5-1 and TRBJ1-2, reads KAGVTQTPRYLIKTRGQQVTLSCSPISGHRSVSWYQQTPGQGLQFLFEYFSETQRNKGNFPGRFSGRQFSNSRSEMNVSTLELGDSALYLCASSPDSSYGYTFGSGTRLTVV.

This sequence joins TRBV28 and TRBJ1-2; D is undetermined. The germline V gene encodes CDR1 MDHEN and CDR2 SYDVKM. The CDR3 contains 11 residues. Trimming stripped 3 bases from V and 6 bases from J, with 5 bases between. The CDR3, as DNA: TGTGCCAGCAGTTTGGCGCATGGCTACACCTTC. It encodes CASSLAHGYTF.

The chain joins TRBV7-2 to TRBJ2-7, with 10 bases matching TRBD1. Germline trimming cut 2 bases from V and 1 base from J; bases unmatched to any gene: 2. Germline assignment: CDR1 SGHTA and CDR2 FQGNSA. This CDR3 has 15 amino acids. The CDR3 nucleotides read TGTGCCAGCAGCTTACGACAGGGGGCTTCCTACGAGCAGTACTTC. Protein: CASSLRQGASYEQYF.

The chain carries TRBV7-2 and TRBJ2-7; D ambiguous. Germline assignment: CDR1 SGHTA and CDR2 FQGNSA. Trimming took off 1 base at V and 2 bases at J, with 15 bases between the two ends. CDR3 length equals 16 residues. CDR3 region: CASSLVVSGPPYEQYF. DNA of the CDR3: TGTGCCAGCAGCTTAGTTGTATCAGGTCCCCCCTACGAGCAGTACTTC.

The chain couples TRBV7-2 to TRBJ1-6; D is possibly TRBD1 (5 bases). V gave up 3 bases and J gave up 5 bases, with 14 bases separating them. CDR3 length: 16 residues. CDR1 and CDR2 (germline): SGHTA, FQGNSA. CDR3 bases: TGTGCCAGCAGCTTTAGCGCCTCCAGGGATAATTCACCCCTCCACTTT. Translating gives CASSFSASRDNSPLHF.

This clone was seen a single time. This chain's CDR3 is CASSADRVPGQPQHF. The DNA for the CDR3 is TGTGCCAGCAGTGCGGACAGGGTACCCGGTCAGCCCCAGCATTTT. This rearrangement joins TRBV6-1 to TRBJ1-5; 8 bases line up with TRBD1. Germline-derived CDR1 and CDR2 are MNHNS and SASEGT. The length of the CDR3 is 15 residues. V gave up 4 bases and J gave up 6 bases; unmatched junction bases: 8.

This sequence joins TRBV29-1 and TRBJ2-1, with D unclear. Trimming removed 4 bases from V and 0 bases from J, with 7 bases in between. Germline V gene sequence: CDR1 SQVTM, CDR2 ANQGSEA. The CDR3 has 13 residues. The CDR3 bases are TGCAGCGTTGGGCAGAACTCCTACAATGAGCAGTTCTTC. Amino acids: CSVGQNSYNEQFF.

In nucleotides, the CDR3 is TGCGCCAGCAGCTTTATGGACTTGGAGGAGACCCAGTACTTC. Translation: CASSFMDLEETQYF. V is TRBV5-1 and J is TRBJ2-5; D possibly corresponds to TRBD2 (5 bases). Germline CDR1 is SGHRS and CDR2 is YFSETQ. The CDR3 has 14 amino acids. Trimming stripped 2 bases from V and 5 bases from J, with 13 bases between.

The CDR3: CASSSGPADYGYTF. CDR3 nucleotide sequence: TGTGCCAGCAGCTCGGGGCCGGCGGACTATGGCTACACCTTC. The chain combines TRBV5-5 with TRBJ1-2; TRBD1 might be the D (5 bases). Germline loops: CDR1 SGHKS, CDR2 YYEKEE (reference sequence). The CDR3 has 14 residues. Trimming took off 3 bases at V and 3 bases at J, with 12 bases between the two ends.

DNA of the CDR3: TGTGCCAGCAGCCCCCTAGTGGGACAGGGGGCGAACACCGGGGAGCTGTTTTTT. Amino acids: CASSPLVGQGANTGELFF. The rearrangement links TRBV11-2 to TRBJ2-2; 11 bases are a match to TRBD1. Germline V gives CDR1 SGHAT, CDR2 FQNNGV. The CDR3 has 18 amino acids. With 5 bases clipped from V and 0 bases from J, the junction kept 8 bases outside the gene matches.

Here the CDR3 reads CSVERDSDYGYTF. CDR3 coding DNA: TGCAGCGTTGAAAGGGACAGCGACTATGGCTACACCTTC. The rearrangement uses TRBV29-1 and TRBJ1-2; TRBD1 aligns across 7 bases. This CDR3 comprises 13 residues. V lost 2 bases, J lost 3 bases, and 3 bases stayed unmatched. Germline-derived CDR1 and CDR2 are SQVTM and ANQGSEA.

In DNA form, the CDR3 reads TGTGCCAGCAGCTTAACGGGCGGGGGGGCAGATACGCAGTATTTT. It yields the protein CASSLTGGGADTQYF. V and J are TRBV7-3 and TRBJ2-3; 9 bases are a match to TRBD2. Germline loops: CDR1 SGHTA, CDR2 FQGTGA. This CDR3 region has 15 residues. The ends lost 0 bases at V and 4 bases at J; junction bases unmatched: 2.

This clone was seen a single time. CDR3: CASTKGLQAFF. The CDR3, as DNA: TGTGCCAGCACTAAGGGACTGCAAGCTTTCTTT. The V call is TRBV28, the J call TRBJ1-1; a weak D match, TRBD1 (5 bases). This CDR3 has 11 amino acids. Germline CDR1 is MDHEN and CDR2 is SYDVKM. V was cut by 7 bases and J by 9 bases, with 12 bases left in between.

CDR3 sequence reads: CSVVGVQGRESYNEQFF. The CDR3, as DNA: TGCAGCGTTGTCGGAGTACAGGGGAGGGAATCCTACAATGAGCAGTTCTTC. V usage is TRBV29-1 and J usage is TRBJ2-1, with D possibly being TRBD1 or TRBD2 (7 bases each). The CDR3 spans 17 residues. V lost 4 bases and J 1 base, leaving 20 bases between the germline ends. Germline V gives CDR1 SQVTM, CDR2 ANQGSEA.

CDR3 sequence (DNA): TGTGCCAGCTCACCAGGGGAGCGGGGGGAAGAGACCCAGTACTTC. This codes for CASSPGERGEETQYF. The chain is built from TRBV18 and TRBJ2-5, with 9 bases aligning to TRBD2. This CDR3 is built from 15 residues. Trimming took 2 bases from V and 3 from J; bases not matched to a gene: 4. Germline CDR1 KGHSH, CDR2 LQKENI. The full variable domain, in which reference TRBV18 and TRBJ2-5 provide the parts outside the CDR3, is NAGVMQNPRHLVRRRGQEARLRCSPMKGHSHVYWYRQLPEEGLKFMVYLQKENIIDESGMPKERFSAEFPKEGPSILRIQQVVRGDSAAYFCASSPGERGEETQYFGPGTRLLVL.

This rearrangement joins TRBV6-5 to TRBJ1-1; D might be TRBD1 (6 bases). Trimming took off 6 bases at V and 8 bases at J, with 16 bases between the two ends. CDR3 length: 13 amino acids. Per the germline V gene, CDR1 is MNHEY and CDR2 is SVGAGI. The CDR3 protein is CASRSTGWTEAFF. The CDR3 region has the DNA TGTGCCAGCAGGTCAACAGGGTGGACCGAAGCTTTCTTT.